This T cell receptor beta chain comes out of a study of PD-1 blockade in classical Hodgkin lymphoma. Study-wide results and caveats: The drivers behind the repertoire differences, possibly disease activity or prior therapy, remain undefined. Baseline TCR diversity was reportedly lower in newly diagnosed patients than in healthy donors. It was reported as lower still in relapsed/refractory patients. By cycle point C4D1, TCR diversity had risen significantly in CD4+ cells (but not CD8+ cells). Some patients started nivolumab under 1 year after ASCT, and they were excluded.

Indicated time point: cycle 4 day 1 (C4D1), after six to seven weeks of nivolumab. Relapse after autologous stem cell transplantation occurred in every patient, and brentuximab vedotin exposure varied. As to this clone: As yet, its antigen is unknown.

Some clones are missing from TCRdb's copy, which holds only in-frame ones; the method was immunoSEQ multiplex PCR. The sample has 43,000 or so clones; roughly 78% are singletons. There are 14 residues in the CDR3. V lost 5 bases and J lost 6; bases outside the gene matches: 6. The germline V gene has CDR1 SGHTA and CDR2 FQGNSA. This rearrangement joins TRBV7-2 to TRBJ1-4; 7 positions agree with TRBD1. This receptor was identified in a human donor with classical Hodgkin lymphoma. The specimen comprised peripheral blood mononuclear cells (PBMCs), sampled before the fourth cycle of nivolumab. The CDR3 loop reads CASSPRQGYEKLFF. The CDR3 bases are TGTGCCAGCAGCCCTCGACAGGGCTATGAAAAACTGTTTTTT.